A single TCR beta chain is shown here with its context. This sample was taken from a study of blood T cell repertoires in COVID-19. Whole-study context: Acute-phase and convalescent COVID-19 samples originated in the United States, Italy and Spain. T cells, B-cell-depleted T cells, or PBMCs provided the cDNA or gDNA that served as material.

Trimming cost V 4 bases and J 12 bases, with 13 bases left between them. Germline V CDR1 and CDR2: WNHNN, SYGVQD (reference sequence). There are 12 residues in the CDR3. In the authors' methods: Nucleated cell counts were estimated from reference gene primer amplification. Profiling relied on immunoSEQ multiplex PCR, and the TCRdb table lists in-frame clones only, not all of them. The V and J calls and clone size were taken over from that table, and D and trimming were inferred from the DNA. The sample shows some 260,000 clones, 82% of them seen only once. The source of this sequence is a woman between 18 and 30 years old with acute or convalescent COVID-19. The source material was peripheral blood. V usage is TRBV10-1 and J usage is TRBJ2-1; D is possibly TRBD2 (5 bases). The DNA for the CDR3 is TGCGCCAGCAGTGGTGCGGGTGAGGTGCAGTTCTTC. Its translation: CASSGAGEVQFF.